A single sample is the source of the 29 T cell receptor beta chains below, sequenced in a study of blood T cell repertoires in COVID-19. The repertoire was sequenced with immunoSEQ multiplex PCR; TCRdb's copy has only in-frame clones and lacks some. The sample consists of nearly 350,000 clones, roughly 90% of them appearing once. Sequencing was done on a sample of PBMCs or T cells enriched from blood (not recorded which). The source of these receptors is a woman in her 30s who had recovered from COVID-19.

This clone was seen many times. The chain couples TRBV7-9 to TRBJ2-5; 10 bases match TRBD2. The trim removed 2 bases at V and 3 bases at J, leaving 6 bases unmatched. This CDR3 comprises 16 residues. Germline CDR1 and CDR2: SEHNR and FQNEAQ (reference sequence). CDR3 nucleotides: TGTGCCAGCAGCTTATTAGCGGGGGGCCGCGAAGAGACCCAGTACTTC. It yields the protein CASSLLAGGREETQYF. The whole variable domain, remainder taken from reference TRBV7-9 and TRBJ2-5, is DTGVSQNPRHKITKRGQNVTFRCDPISEHNRLYWYRQTLGQGPEFLTYFQNEAQLEKSRLLSDRFSAERPKGSFSTLEIQRTEQGDSAMYLCASSLLAGGREETQYFGPGTRLLVL.

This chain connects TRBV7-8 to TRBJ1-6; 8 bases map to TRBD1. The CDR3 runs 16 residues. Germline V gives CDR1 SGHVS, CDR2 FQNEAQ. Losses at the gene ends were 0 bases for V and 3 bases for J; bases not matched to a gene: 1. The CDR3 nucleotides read TGTGCCAGCAGCTTAGCCGGACAGGGCTATAATTCACCCCTCCACTTT. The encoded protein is CASSLAGQGYNSPLHF.

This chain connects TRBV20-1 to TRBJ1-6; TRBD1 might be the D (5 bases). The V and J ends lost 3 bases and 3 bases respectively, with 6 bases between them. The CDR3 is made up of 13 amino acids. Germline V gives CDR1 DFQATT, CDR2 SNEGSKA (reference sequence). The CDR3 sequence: CSASTGYNSPLHF. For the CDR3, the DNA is TGCAGTGCTAGTACAGGCTATAATTCACCCCTCCACTTT.

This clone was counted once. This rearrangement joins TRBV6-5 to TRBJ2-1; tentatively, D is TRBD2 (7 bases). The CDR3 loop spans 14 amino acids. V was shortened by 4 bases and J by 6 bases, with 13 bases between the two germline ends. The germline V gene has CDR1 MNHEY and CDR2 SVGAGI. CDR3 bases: TGTGCCAGCAGTTGGGGGGGGCCCCCCAATGAGCAGTTCTTC. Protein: CASSWGGPPNEQFF.

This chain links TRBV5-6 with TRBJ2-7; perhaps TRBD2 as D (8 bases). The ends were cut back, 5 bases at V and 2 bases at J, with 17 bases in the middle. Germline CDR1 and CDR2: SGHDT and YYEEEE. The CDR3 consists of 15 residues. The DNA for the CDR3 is TGTGCCAGCAGGAGCATTAGCGGGACAGCCTACGAGCAGTACTTC. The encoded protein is CASRSISGTAYEQYF.

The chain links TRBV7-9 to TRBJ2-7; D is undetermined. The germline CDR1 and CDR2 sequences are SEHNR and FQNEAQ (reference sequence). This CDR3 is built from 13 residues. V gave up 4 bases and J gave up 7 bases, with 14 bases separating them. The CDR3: CASSSLSAGEQYF. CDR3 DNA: TGTGCCAGCAGCTCCCTATCGGCCGGGGAGCAGTACTTC.

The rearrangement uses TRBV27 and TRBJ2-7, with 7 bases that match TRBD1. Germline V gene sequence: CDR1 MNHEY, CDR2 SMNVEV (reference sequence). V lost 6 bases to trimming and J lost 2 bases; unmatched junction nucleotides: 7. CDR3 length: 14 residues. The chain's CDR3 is CASSATGSAYEQYF. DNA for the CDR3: TGTGCCAGCAGCGCGACAGGGTCGGCCTACGAGCAGTACTTC.

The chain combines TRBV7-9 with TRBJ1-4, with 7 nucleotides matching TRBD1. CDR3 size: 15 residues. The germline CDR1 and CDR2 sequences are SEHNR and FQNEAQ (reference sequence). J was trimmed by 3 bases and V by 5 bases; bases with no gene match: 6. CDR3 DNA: TGTGCCAGCAGCCCACGGGACAGCTCTAATGAAAAACTGTTTTTT. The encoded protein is CASSPRDSSNEKLFF. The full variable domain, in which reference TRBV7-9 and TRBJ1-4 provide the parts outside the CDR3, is DTGVSQNPRHKITKRGQNVTFRCDPISEHNRLYWYRQTLGQGPEFLTYFQNEAQLEKSRLLSDRFSAERPKGSFSTLEIQRTEQGDSAMYLCASSPRDSSNEKLFFGSGTQLSVL.

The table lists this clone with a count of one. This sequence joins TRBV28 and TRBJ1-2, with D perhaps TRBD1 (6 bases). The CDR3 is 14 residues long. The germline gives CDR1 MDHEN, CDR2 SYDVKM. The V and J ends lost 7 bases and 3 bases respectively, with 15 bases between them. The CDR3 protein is CASTLNRVYYGYTF. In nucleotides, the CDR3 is TGTGCCAGCACCCTGAACAGGGTGTACTATGGCTACACCTTC.

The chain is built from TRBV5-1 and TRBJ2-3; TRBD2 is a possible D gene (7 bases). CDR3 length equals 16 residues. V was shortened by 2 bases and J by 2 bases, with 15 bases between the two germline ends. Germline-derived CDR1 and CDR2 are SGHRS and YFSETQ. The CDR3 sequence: CASSLWGGLNTDTQYF. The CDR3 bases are TGCGCCAGCAGCTTATGGGGGGGCCTTAACACAGATACGCAGTATTTT.

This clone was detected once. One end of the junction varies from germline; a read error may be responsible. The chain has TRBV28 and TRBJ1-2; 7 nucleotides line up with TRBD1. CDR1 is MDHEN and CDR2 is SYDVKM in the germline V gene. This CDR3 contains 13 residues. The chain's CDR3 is CASETGTDYGLGF. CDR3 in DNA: TGTGCCAGCGAAACCGGGACAGACTATGGCTTGGGCTTC.

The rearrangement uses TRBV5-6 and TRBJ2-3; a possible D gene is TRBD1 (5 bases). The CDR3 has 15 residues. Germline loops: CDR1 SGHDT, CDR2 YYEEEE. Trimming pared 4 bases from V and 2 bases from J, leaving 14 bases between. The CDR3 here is CASSGVGLTTDTQYF. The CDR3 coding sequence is TGTGCCAGCAGCGGGGTGGGGCTAACCACAGATACGCAGTATTTT.

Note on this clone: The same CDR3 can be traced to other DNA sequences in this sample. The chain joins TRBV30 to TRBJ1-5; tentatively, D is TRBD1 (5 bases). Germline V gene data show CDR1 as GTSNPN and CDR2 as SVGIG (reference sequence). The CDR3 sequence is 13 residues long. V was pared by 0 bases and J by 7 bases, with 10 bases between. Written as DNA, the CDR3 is TGTGCCTGGAGTGTCCAGGGTCACCAGCCCCAGCATTTT. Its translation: CAWSVQGHQPQHF. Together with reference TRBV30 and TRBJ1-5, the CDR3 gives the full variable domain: SQTIHQWPATLVQPVGSPLSLECTVEGTSNPNLYWYRQAAGRGLQLLFYSVGIGQISSEVPQNLSASRPQDRQFILSSKKLLLSDSGFYLCAWSVQGHQPQHFGDGTRLSIL.

The CDR3 coding sequence is TGTGCCAGCTCACCCGTAATCGCGAACACCGGGGAGCTGTTTTTT. Translated: CASSPVIANTGELFF. V usage is TRBV18 and J usage is TRBJ2-2; D unresolved. In germline, CDR1 is KGHSH, CDR2 LQKENI. Trimming removed 3 bases from V and 0 bases from J, with 8 bases in between. The CDR3 length is 15 residues.

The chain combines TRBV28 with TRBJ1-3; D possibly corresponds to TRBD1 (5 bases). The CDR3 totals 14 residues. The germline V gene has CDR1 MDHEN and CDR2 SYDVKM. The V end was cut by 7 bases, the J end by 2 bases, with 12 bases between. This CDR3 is CASTQGGAGNTIYF. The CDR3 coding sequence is TGTGCCAGCACCCAGGGAGGGGCTGGAAACACCATATATTTT.

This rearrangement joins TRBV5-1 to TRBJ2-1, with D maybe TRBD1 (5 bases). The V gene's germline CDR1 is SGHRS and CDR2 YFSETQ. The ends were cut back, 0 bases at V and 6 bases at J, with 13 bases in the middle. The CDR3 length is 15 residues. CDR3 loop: CASSLELDTPNEQFF. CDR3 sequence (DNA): TGCGCCAGCAGCTTGGAGTTGGACACCCCCAATGAGCAGTTCTTC.

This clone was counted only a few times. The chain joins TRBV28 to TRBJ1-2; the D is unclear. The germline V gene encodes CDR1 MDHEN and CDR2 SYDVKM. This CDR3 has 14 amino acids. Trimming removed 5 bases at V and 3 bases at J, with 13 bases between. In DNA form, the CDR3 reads TGTGCCAGCAGTCCCAGTGGTGAGGACTATGGCTACACCTTC. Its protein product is CASSPSGEDYGYTF.

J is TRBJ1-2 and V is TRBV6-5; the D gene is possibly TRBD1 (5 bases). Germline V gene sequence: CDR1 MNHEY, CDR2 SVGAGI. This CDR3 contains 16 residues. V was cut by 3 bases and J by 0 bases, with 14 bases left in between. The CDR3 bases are TGTGCCAGCAGTTATATGGGCAGGGCTTCTAACTATGGCTACACCTTC. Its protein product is CASSYMGRASNYGYTF.

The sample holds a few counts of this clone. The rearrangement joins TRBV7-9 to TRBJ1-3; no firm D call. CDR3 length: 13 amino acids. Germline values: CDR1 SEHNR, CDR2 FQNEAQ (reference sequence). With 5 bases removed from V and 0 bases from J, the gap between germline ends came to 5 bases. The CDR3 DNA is TGTGCCAGCAGCCCGTACTCTGGAAACACCATATATTTT. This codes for CASSPYSGNTIYF.

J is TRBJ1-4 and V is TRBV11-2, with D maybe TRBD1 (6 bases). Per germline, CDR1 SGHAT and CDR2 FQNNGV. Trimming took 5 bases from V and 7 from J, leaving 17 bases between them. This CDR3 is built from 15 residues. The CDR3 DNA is TGTGCCAGCAGCCCGACCGGGACACGATCTGAAAAACTGTTTTTT. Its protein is CASSPTGTRSEKLFF.

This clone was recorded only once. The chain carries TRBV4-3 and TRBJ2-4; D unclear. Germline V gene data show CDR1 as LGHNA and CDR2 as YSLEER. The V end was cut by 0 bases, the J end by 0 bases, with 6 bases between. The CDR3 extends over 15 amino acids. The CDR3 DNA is TGCGCCAGCAGCCAAGACAGTTTAGCCAAAAACATTCAGTACTTC. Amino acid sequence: CASSQDSLAKNIQYF.

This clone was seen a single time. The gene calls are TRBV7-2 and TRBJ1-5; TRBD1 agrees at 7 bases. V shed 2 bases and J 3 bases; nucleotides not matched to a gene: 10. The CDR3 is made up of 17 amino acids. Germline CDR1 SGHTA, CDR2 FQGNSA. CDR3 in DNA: TGTGCCAGCAGCTTATATCCGGCCAGGGGGACCAATCAGCCCCAGCATTTT. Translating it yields CASSLYPARGTNQPQHF. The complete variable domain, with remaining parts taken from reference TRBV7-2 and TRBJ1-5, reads GAGVSQSPSNKVTEKGKDVELRCDPISGHTALYWYRQSLGQGLEFLIYFQGNSAPDKSGLPSDRFSAERTGGSVSTLTIQRTQQEDSAVYLCASSLYPARGTNQPQHFGDGTRLSIL.

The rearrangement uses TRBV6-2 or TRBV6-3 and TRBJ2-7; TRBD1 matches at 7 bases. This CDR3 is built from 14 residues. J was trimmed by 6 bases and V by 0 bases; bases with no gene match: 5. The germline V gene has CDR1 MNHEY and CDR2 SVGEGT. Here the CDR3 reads CASSYSRAGGEQYF. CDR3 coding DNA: TGTGCCAGCAGTTACTCGAGGGCAGGGGGCGAGCAGTACTTC.

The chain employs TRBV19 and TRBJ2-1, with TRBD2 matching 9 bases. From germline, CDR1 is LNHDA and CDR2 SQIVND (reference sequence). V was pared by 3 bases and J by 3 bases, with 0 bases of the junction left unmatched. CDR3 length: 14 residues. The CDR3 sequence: CASSMTSGYNEQFF. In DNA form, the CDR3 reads TGTGCCAGTAGTATGACTAGCGGCTACAATGAGCAGTTCTTC.

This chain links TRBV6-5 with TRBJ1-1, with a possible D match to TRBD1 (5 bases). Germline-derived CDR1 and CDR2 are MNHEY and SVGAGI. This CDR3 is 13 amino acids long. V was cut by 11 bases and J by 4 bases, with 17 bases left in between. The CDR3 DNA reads TGTGCCTCCTCCCCAGGCAGGGCCACTGAAGCTTTCTTT. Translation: CASSPGRATEAFF.

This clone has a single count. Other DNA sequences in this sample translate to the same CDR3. CDR3 in amino acids: CASSVVGTDTQYF. CDR3 coding DNA: TGTGCCAGCAGCGTAGTAGGCACAGATACGCAGTATTTT. The chain carries TRBV9 and TRBJ2-3; D is unclear. CDR1 is SGDLS and CDR2 is YYNGEE in the germline V gene. V was cut by 0 bases and J by 1 base, with 3 bases left in between. The CDR3 is 13 amino acids.

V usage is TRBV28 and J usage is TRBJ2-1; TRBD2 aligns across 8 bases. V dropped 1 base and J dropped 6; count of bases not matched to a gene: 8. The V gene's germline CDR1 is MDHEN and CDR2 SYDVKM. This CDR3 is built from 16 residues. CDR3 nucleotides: TGTGCCAGCAGTTTATTCCCGGGACTAGGGATCAATGAGCAGTTCTTC. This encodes CASSLFPGLGINEQFF.

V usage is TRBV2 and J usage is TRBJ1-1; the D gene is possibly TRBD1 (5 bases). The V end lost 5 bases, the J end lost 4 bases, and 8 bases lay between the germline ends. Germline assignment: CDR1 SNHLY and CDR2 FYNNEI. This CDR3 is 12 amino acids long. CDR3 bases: TGTGCCAGCAGTCCTAGGGGCACTGAAGCTTTCTTT. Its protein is CASSPRGTEAFF. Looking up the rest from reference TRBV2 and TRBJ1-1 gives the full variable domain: EPEVTQTPSHQVTQMGQEVILRCVPISNHLYFYWYRQILGQKVEFLVSFYNNEISEKSEIFDDQFSVERPDGSNFTLKIRSTKLEDSAMYFCASSPRGTEAFFGQGTRLTVV.

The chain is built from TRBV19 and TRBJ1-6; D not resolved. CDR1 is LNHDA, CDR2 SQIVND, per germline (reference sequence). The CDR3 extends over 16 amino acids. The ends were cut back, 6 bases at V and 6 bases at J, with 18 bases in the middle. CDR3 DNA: TGTGCCAGTAGGGAGACGACCGGAGTCGGTAATTCACCCCTCCACTTT. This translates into CASRETTGVGNSPLHF.